Reported below is one T cell receptor beta chain. This specimen comes from a study of cytomegalovirus exposure and HLA in healthy donors. 60 Vbeta and 13 Jbeta primers were used in PCR. Profiling relied on immunoSEQ multiplex PCR, and the TCRdb table lists in-frame clones only, not all of them. The profile shows 110,000 or so clones, less than 80% of them singletons. V was pared by 4 bases and J by 5 bases, with 4 bases of the junction left unmatched. The CDR3 spans 14 residues. Germline V lookup: CDR1 SEHNR, CDR2 FQNEAQ (reference sequence). The sample taken for sequencing was PBMCs. J is TRBJ1-4 and V is TRBV7-9; 7 bases are a match to TRBD1. The clonotype comes from a woman between 40 and 55 years old in good health and CMV-seropositive. The CDR3 coding sequence is TGTGCCAGCAGCTCGGGACAGCAGAATGAAAAACTGTTTTTT. Translation: CASSSGQQNEKLFF. Based on the CDR3 plus reference TRBV7-9 and TRBJ1-4, the full variable domain is DTGVSQNPRHKITKRGQNVTFRCDPISEHNRLYWYRQTLGQGPEFLTYFQNEAQLEKSRLLSDRFSAERPKGSFSTLEIQRTEQGDSAMYLCASSSGQQNEKLFFGSGTQLSVL.